The present TCR beta chain was sequenced within a study of blood T cell repertoires in COVID-19. Across the study: Italy, Spain and the United States were the sources of the convalescent and acute COVID-19 samples. T cells, B-cell-depleted T cells, or PBMCs provided the cDNA or gDNA that served as material.

How the authors handled the data: From reference gene primer amplification, estimates of nucleated cell counts were derived. Assay: immunoSEQ multiplex PCR; the TCRdb copy retains only in-frame clones and omits some. For V, J and clone size, that table is used; D and trimming come from the DNA. Here the sample spans approximately 240,000 clones, around 81% being singletons. Germline V gives CDR1 SGHNT, CDR2 YENEEA. V gave up 8 bases and J gave up 10 bases; unmatched junction bases: 3. This CDR3 spans 12 amino acids. The sequenced material came from peripheral blood. The receptor comes from a woman in her fifties or sixties with active or convalescent COVID-19. V usage is TRBV11-3 and J usage is TRBJ2-1; 12 positions agree with TRBD2. CDR3 sequence (DNA): TGTGCCAGCGGACTAGCGGGAACGGAGCAGTTCTTC. Residues: CASGLAGTEQFF.